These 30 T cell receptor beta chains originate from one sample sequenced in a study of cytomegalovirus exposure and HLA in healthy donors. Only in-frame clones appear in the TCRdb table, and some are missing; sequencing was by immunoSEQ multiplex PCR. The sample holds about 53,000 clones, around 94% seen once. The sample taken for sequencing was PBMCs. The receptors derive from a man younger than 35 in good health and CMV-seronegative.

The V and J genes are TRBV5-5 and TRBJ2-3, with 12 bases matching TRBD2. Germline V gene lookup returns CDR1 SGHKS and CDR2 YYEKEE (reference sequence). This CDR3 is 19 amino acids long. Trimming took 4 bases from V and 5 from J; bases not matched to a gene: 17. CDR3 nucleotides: TGTGCCAGCAGCCCTATACCCTCTCTAGCGGGAGGGCCGAGAGATACGCAGTATTTT. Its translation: CASSPIPSLAGGPRDTQYF.

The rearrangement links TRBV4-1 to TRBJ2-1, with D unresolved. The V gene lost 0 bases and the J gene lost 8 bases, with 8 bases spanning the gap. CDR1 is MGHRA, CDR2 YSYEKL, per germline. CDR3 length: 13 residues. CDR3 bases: TGCGCCAGCAGCCAAGAGTCAAAATATGAGCAGTTCTTC. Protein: CASSQESKYEQFF.

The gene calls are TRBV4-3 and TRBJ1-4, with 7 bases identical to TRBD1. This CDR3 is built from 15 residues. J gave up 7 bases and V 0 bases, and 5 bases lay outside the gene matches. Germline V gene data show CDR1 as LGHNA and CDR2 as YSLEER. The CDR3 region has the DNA TGCGCCAGCAGCCAAGAAGGAACAGGGGCTGAAAAACTGTTTTTT. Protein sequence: CASSQEGTGAEKLFF.

The CDR3 bases are TGTGCCAGTAGAGGGGGGGTTAGCACAGATACGCAGTATTTT. Amino acids: CASRGGVSTDTQYF. V usage is TRBV19 and J usage is TRBJ2-3, with D tentatively TRBD2 (7 bases). Trimming left V 6 bases short and J 0 bases short, with 10 bases between. This CDR3 is 14 amino acids long. Germline CDR1 is LNHDA and CDR2 is SQIVND (reference sequence).

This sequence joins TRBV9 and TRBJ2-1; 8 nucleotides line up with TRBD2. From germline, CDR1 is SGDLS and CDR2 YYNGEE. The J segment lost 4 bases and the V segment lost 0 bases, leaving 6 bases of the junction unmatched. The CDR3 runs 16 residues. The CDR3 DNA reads TGTGCCAGCAGCGTAGTGGGCCTAGCGGGTTACAATGAGCAGTTCTTC. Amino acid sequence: CASSVVGLAGYNEQFF.

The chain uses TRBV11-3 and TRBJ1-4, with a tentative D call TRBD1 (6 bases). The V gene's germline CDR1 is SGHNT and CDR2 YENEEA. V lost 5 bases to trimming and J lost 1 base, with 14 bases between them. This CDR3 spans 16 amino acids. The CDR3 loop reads CASSRALRGTNEKLFF. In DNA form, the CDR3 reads TGTGCCAGCAGCCGGGCCCTCAGGGGAACTAATGAAAAACTGTTTTTT.

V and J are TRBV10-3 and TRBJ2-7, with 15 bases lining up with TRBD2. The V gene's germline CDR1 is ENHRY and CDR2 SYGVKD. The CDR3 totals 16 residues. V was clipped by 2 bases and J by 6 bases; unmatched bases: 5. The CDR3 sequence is CAISEPGLAGGREQYF. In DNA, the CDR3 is TGTGCCATCAGTGAGCCCGGACTAGCGGGAGGGCGCGAGCAGTACTTC.

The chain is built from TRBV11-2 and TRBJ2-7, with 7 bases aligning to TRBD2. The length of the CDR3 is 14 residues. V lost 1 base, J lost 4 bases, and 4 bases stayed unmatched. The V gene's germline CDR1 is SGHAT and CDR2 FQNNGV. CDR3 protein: CASSLGPSGYEQYF. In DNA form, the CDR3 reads TGTGCCAGCAGCTTAGGGCCTAGCGGATACGAGCAGTACTTC.

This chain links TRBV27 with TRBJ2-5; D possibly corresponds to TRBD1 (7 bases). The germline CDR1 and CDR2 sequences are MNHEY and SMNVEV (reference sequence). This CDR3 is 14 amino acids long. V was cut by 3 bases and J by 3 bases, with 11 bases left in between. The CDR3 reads CASSLRDSEETQYF. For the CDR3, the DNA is TGTGCCAGCAGTTTGCGGGACAGCGAAGAGACCCAGTACTTC.

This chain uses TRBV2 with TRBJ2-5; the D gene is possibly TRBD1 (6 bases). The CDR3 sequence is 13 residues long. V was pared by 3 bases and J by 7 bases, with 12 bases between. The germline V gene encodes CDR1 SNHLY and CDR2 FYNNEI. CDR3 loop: CASSDTGTGTQYF. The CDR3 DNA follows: TGTGCCAGCAGTGACACAGGGACGGGGACCCAGTACTTC. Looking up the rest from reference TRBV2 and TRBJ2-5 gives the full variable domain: EPEVTQTPSHQVTQMGQEVILRCVPISNHLYFYWYRQILGQKVEFLVSFYNNEISEKSEIFDDQFSVERPDGSNFTLKIRSTKLEDSAMYFCASSDTGTGTQYFGPGTRLLVL.

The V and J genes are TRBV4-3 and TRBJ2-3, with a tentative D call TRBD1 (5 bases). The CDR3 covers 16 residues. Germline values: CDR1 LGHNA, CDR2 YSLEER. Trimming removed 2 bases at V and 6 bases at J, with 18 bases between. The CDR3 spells CASSQRDSLTLDTQYF. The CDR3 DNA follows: TGCGCCAGCAGCCAACGAGACAGCCTCACTCTGGATACGCAGTATTTT.

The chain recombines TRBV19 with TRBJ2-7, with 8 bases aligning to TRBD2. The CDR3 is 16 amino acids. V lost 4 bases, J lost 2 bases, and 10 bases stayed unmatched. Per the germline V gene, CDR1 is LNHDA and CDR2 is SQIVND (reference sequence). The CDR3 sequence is CASSRLPGLGTYEQYF. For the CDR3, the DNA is TGTGCCAGTAGTAGACTTCCGGGACTAGGGACCTACGAGCAGTACTTC.

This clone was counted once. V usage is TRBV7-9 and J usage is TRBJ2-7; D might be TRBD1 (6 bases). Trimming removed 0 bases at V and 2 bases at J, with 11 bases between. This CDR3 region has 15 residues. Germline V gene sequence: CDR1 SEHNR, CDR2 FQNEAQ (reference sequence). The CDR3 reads CASSLAEGDAYEQYF. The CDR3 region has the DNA TGTGCCAGCAGCTTAGCTGAGGGGGACGCCTACGAGCAGTACTTC. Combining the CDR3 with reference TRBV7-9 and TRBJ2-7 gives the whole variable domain DTGVSQNPRHKITKRGQNVTFRCDPISEHNRLYWYRQTLGQGPEFLTYFQNEAQLEKSRLLSDRFSAERPKGSFSTLEIQRTEQGDSAMYLCASSLAEGDAYEQYFGPGTRLTVT.

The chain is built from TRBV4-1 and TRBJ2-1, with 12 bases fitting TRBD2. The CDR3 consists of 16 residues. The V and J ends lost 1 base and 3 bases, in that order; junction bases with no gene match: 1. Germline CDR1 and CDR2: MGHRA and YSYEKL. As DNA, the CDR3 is TGCGCCAGCAGCCAAGGGACTAGCGGGGTCTACAATGAGCAGTTCTTC. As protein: CASSQGTSGVYNEQFF.

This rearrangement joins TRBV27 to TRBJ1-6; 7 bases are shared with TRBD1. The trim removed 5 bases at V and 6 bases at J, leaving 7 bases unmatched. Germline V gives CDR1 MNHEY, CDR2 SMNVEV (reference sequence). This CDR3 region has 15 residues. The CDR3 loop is CASSPYRGPNSPLHF. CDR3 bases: TGTGCCAGCAGTCCATACAGGGGCCCTAATTCACCCCTCCACTTT.

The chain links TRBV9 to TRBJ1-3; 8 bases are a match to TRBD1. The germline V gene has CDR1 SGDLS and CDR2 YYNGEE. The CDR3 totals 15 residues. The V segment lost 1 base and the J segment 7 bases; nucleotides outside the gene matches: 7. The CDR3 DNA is TGTGCCAGCAGCGTACGGACAGGGCCGGGTAACACCATATATTTT. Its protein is CASSVRTGPGNTIYF.

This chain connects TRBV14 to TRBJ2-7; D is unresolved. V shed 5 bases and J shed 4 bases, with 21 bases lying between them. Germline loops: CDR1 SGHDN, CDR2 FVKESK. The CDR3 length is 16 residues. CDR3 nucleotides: TGTGCCAGCAGCAACCTAAATAGCTCATCAAGGTACGAGCAGTACTTC. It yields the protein CASSNLNSSSRYEQYF.

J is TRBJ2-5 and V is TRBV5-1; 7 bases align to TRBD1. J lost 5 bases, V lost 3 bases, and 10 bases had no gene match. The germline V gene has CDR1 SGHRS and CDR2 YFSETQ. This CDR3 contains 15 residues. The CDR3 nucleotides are TGCGCCAGCAGCTCGGGACAGACCAATGGCGAGACCCAGTACTTC. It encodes CASSSGQTNGETQYF. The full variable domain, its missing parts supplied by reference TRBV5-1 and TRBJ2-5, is KAGVTQTPRYLIKTRGQQVTLSCSPISGHRSVSWYQQTPGQGLQFLFEYFSETQRNKGNFPGRFSGRQFSNSRSEMNVSTLELGDSALYLCASSSGQTNGETQYFGPGTRLLVL.

The CDR3: CASSPQPSGNTIYF. The DNA of the CDR3 is TGTGCCAGCAGCCCACAACCCTCTGGAAACACCATATATTTT. The rearrangement uses TRBV11-2 and TRBJ1-3; no firm D call. V dropped 5 bases and J dropped 0 bases, with 8 bases sitting between them. The CDR3 spans 14 residues. Germline V CDR1 and CDR2: SGHAT, FQNNGV.

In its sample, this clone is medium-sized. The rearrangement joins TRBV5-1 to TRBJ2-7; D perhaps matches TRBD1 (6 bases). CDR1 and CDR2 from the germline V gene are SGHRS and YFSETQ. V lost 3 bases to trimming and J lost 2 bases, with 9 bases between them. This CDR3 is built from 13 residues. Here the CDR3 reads CASSWDKPYEQYF. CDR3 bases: TGCGCCAGCAGCTGGGACAAACCCTACGAGCAGTACTTC. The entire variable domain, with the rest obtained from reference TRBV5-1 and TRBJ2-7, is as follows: KAGVTQTPRYLIKTRGQQVTLSCSPISGHRSVSWYQQTPGQGLQFLFEYFSETQRNKGNFPGRFSGRQFSNSRSEMNVSTLELGDSALYLCASSWDKPYEQYFGPGTRLTVT.

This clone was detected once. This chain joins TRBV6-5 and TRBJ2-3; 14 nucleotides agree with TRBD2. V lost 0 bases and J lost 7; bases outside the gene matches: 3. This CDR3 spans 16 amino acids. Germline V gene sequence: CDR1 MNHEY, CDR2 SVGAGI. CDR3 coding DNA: TGTGCCAGCAGTTACTCGGGACTAGCGGGAGATAATACGCAGTATTTT. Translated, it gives CASSYSGLAGDNTQYF.

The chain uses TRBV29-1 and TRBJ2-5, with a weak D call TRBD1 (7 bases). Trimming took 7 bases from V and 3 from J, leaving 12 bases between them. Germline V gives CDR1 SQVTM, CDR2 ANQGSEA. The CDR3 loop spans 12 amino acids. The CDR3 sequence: CSALRGEETQYF. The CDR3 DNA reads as TGCAGCGCACTCAGGGGGGAAGAGACCCAGTACTTC.

The CDR3 reads CASSEVWTDGYTF. The CDR3 coding sequence is TGTGCCAGCAGTGAAGTATGGACAGATGGCTACACCTTC. This chain uses TRBV6-1 with TRBJ1-2; a possible D gene is TRBD1 (6 bases). The germline V gene encodes CDR1 MNHNS and CDR2 SASEGT. V was trimmed by 1 base and J by 6 bases, leaving 9 bases between them. The CDR3 contains 13 residues.

CDR3 amino acids: CASRGLAGASGELFF. CDR3 sequence (DNA): TGTGCCAGCAGGGGACTAGCGGGAGCCTCCGGGGAGCTGTTTTTT. The rearrangement links TRBV9 to TRBJ2-2; TRBD2 matches 14 bases. Germline V gives CDR1 SGDLS, CDR2 YYNGEE. Germline trimming cut 5 bases from V and 6 bases from J; bases unmatched to any gene: 3. The CDR3 sequence is 15 residues long.

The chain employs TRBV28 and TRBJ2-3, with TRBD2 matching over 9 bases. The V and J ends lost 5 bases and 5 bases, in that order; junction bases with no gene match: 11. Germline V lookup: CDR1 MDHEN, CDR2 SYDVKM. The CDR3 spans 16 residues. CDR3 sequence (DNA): TGTGCCAGCAGTGCAGGGTACGCGGGAGGGCAAGATACGCAGTATTTT. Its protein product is CASSAGYAGGQDTQYF. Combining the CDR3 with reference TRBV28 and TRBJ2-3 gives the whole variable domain DVKVTQSSRYLVKRTGEKVFLECVQDMDHENMFWYRQDPGLGLRLIYFSYDVKMKEKGDIPEGYSVSREKKERFSLILESASTNQTSMYLCASSAGYAGGQDTQYFGPGTRLTVL.

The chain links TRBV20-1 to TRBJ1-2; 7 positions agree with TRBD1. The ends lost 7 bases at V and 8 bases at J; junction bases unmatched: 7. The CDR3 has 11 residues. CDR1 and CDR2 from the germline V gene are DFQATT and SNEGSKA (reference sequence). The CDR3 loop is CSGTGAWGYTF. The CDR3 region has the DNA TGCAGTGGCACAGGGGCCTGGGGCTACACCTTC.

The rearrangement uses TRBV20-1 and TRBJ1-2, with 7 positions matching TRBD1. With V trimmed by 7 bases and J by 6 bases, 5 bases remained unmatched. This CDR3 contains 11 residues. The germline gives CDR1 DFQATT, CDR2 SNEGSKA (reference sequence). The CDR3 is CSGTGVDGYTF. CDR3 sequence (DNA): TGCAGTGGAACAGGGGTAGATGGCTACACCTTC.

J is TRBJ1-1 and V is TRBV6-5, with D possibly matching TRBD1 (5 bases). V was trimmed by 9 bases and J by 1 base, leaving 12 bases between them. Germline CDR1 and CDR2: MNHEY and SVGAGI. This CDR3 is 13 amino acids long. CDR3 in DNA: TGTGCCAGTCGACGGGGGGAGAACACTGAAGCTTTCTTT. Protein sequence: CASRRGENTEAFF.

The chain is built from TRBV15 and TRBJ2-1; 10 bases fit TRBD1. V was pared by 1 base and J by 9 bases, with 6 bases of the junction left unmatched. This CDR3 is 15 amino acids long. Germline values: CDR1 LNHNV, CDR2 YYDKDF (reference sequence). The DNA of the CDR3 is TGTGCCACCAGCAGAGGGACAGGGGGTTTCGGTGAGCAGTTCTTC. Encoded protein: CATSRGTGGFGEQFF.

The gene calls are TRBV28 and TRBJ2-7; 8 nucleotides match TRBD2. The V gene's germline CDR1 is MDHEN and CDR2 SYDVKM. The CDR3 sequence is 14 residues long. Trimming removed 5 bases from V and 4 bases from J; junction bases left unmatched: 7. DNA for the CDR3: TGTGCCAGCAGTCCGTCGGGGGGGAGTTACGAGCAGTACTTC. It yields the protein CASSPSGGSYEQYF.